These 5 T cell receptor beta chains originate from one sample sequenced in a study of T-cell reconstitution after alpha-beta-depleted transplantation in children. The TCRbeta library was prepared with unique molecular identifiers. TCRdb called the PCR reads again in MiXCR, with one record for every CDR3 protein. The sample has about 160,000 distinct CDR3 sequences; 11% are singletons. The sample consisted of PBMCs, taken before TCRalphabeta/CD19-depleted stem cell transplant. These receptors all stem from a boy younger than 10 with acute myeloid leukemia, due to receive a stem cell transplant.

This clonotype was seen many times. The chain is built from TRBV5-5 and TRBJ2-1; the match to TRBD1 covers 7 bases. The germline V gene encodes CDR1 SGHKS and CDR2 YYEKEE (reference sequence). V trimming: 5 bases; J trimming: 9 bases; junction bases outside the gene matches: 8. There are 13 residues in the CDR3. This CDR3 is CASRGQILGEQFF. CDR3 nucleotide sequence: TGTGCCAGCAGGGGACAGATCTTAGGTGAGCAGTTCTTC.

The sample holds many counts of this clonotype. V and J are TRBV12-3 or TRBV12-4 and TRBJ1-2; D might be TRBD1 (6 bases). Trimming stripped 5 bases from V and 5 bases from J, with 15 bases between. The CDR3 is 14 amino acids. This chain's CDR3 is CASSERDKRYGYTF. CDR3 sequence (DNA): TGTGCCAGCAGTGAACGGGACAAACGATATGGCTACACCTTC.

This clonotype was observed at least ten times. This rearrangement joins TRBV20-1 to TRBJ1-4, with 7 bases aligning to TRBD1. The J segment lost 7 bases and the V segment lost 5 bases, leaving 13 bases of the junction unmatched. Germline V gene sequence: CDR1 DFQATT, CDR2 SNEGSKA (reference sequence). The CDR3 is 15 amino acids. The CDR3 bases are TGCAGTGCTTCCCGTCTTGACAGGGAACCTGAAAAACTGTTTTTT. It codes for CSASRLDREPEKLFF.

V and J are TRBV28 and TRBJ2-7; 9 bases map to TRBD1. From germline, CDR1 is MDHEN and CDR2 SYDVKM. The length of the CDR3 is 16 residues. J lost 1 base, V lost 8 bases, and 12 bases had no gene match. The DNA for the CDR3 is TGTGCCAGCCTCCGAACCACGACAGGGGGATCCTACGAGCAGTACTTC. Its translation: CASLRTTTGGSYEQYF.

This clonotype has a count of ten or more. J is TRBJ2-1 and V is TRBV4-2, with D possibly being TRBD1 or TRBD2 (6 bases each). Trimming left V 2 bases short and J 9 bases short, with 14 bases between. The CDR3 consists of 14 residues. Germline V CDR1 and CDR2: LGHNA, YNFKEQ. DNA for the CDR3: TGTGCCAGCAGCCAATCCTTAGGGGGGACTGAGCAGTTCTTC. Translated, it gives CASSQSLGGTEQFF.